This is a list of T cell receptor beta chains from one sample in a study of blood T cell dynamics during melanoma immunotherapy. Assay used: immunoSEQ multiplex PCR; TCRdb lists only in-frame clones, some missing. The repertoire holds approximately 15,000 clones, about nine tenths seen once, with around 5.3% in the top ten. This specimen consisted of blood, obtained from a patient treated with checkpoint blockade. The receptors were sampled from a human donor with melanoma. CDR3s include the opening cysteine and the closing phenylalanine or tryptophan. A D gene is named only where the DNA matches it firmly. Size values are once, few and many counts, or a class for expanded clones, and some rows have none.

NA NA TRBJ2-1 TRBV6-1 TGTGCCAGCAGTGAAGTGGAGGGGCGGAATGAGCAGTTCTTC CASSEVEGRNEQFF
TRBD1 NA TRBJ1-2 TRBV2 TGTGCCAGCAGAGACGCCCGGGACAGTTATGGCTACACCTTC CASRDARDSYGYTF
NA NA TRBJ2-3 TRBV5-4 TGTGCCAGCAGCTTGGCGGGCAGCCTCACAGATACGCAGTATTTT CASSLAGSLTDTQYF
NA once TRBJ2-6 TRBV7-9 TGTGCCAGCGCCACAACAGGCGCTGGGGCCAACGTCCTGACTTTC CASATTGAGANVLTF
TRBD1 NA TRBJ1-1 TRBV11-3 TGTGCCAGCAGCCAACGGACAGGAGGGGACACTGAAGCTTTCTTT CASSQRTGGDTEAFF
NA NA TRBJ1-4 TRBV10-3 TGTGCCATCAGTGAGGAAGGTGGGGGCGCTCCGAATGAAAAACTGTTTTTT CAISEEGGGAPNEKLFF
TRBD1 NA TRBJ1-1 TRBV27 TGTGCCAGCAACTCGTTTGACAGGGCTGAAGCTTTCTTT CASNSFDRAEAFF
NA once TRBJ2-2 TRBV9 TGTGCCAGCAGGGGACAGAACACCGGGGAGCTGTTTTTT CASRGQNTGELFF
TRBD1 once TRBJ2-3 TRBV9 TGTGCCAGCAGCGTAGCAGGACAGGGAAACACAGATACGCAGTATTTT CASSVAGQGNTDTQYF
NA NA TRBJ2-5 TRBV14 TGTGCCAGCAGCCCTTCAGGACGGGGGACCCAGTACTTC CASSPSGRGTQYF
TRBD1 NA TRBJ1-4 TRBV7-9 TGTGCCAGCAGCTTAGTAGGACAGGGCGCAAAACTGTTTTTT CASSLVGQGAKLFF
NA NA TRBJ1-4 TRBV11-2 TGTGCCAGCAGCCCGAGGAGGGGGATCAATGAAAAACTGTTTTTT CASSPRRGINEKLFF
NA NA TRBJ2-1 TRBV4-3 TGCGCCAGCAGCCAAGACCGGGACTTAACCTACAATGAGCAGTTCTTC CASSQDRDLTYNEQFF
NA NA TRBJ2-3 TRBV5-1 TGCGCCAGCAGCTTCGGGGAAAACACAGATACGCAGTATTTT CASSFGENTDTQYF
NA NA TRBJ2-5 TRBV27 TGTGCCAGCAGTTTAACAGGGGAGGGGAGAGAGACCCAGTACTTC CASSLTGEGRETQYF
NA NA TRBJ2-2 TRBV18 TGTGCCAGCTCACCTATTGGGGGGAACACCGGGGAGCTGTTTTTT CASSPIGGNTGELFF
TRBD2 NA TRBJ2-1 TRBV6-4 TGTGCCAGCAGTGTTGGGACTAGTGGTAACAATGAGCAGTTCTTC CASSVGTSGNNEQFF
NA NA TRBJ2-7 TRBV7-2 TGTGCCAGCAGGGGGCGGGGTGCGGACTACGAGCAGTACTTC CASRGRGADYEQYF
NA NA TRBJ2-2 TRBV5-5 TGTGCCAGCAGCTCCGCATTCAGGAACACCGGGGAGCTGTTTTTT CASSSAFRNTGELFF
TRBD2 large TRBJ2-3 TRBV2 TGTGCCAGTAGCGGGATGGGTCCAGATACGCAGTATTTT CASSGMGPDTQYF
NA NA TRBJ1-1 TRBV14 TGTGCCAGCAGCCAAGCATTCGGATTCACTGAAGCTTTCTTT CASSQAFGFTEAFF
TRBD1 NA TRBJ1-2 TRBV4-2 TGTGCCAGCAGCCGACAGGGAAACTATGGCTACACCTTC CASSRQGNYGYTF
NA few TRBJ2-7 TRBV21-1 TGTGCCAGCAGCAAAGAGGATTCATCAGACGAGCAGTACTTC CASSKEDSSDEQYF
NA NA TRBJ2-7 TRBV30 TGTGCCTGGAGCAGTAGCGGCTACGAGCAGTACTTC CAWSSSGYEQYF
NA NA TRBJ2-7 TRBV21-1 TGTGCCAGCAGCAAAGTGGTGAAAAGGTGGAGATCCACCTACGAGCAGTACTTC CASSKVVKRWRSTYEQYF
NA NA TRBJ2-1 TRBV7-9 TGTGCCAGCAGCCCCGTGATGGGTGAGCAGTTCTTC CASSPVMGEQFF
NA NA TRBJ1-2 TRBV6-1 TGTGCCAGCCGTGGGGGCGGTCATGGCTACACCTTC CASRGGGHGYTF
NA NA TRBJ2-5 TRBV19 TGTGCCACGGCCAGGGGAGGCGACCAAGAGACCCAGTACTTC CATARGGDQETQYF
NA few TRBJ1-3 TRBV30 TGTGCCTGGGCCCCGGATCTCTCTGGAAACACCATATATTTT CAWAPDLSGNTIYF
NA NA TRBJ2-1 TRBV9 TGTGCCAGCAGCGTAGGGGGAAGCGGGTCGGAGCAGTTCTTC CASSVGGSGSEQFF
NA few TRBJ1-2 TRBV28 TGTGCCAGCAGTCCAGAAGCAGGGCCGCGCTATGGCTACACCTTC CASSPEAGPRYGYTF
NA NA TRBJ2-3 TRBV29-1 TGCAGCGTTGACCGCGTACAGGGACTAACCACAGATACGCAGTATTTT CSVDRVQGLTTDTQYF
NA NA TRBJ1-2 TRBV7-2 TGTGCCAGCAGCTTAACCAGGACAGCGGGGGTGGGAGGCTACACCTTC CASSLTRTAGVGGYTF
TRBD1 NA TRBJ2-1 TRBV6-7 TGTGCCAGCAGTCACAGGGGTACGTTGGAGAATGAGCAGTTCTTC CASSHRGTLENEQFF
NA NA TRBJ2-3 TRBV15 TGTGCCACCAGCAGAGCGGGGTCCACAGATACGCAGTATTTT CATSRAGSTDTQYF
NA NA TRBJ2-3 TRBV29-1 TGCAGCGTTGAGCGTCAGGGTGGCACAGATACGCAGTATTTT CSVERQGGTDTQYF
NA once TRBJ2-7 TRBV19 TGTGCCAGTAGTATGCCTGGACTCAGAAGCGACGAGCAGTACTTC CASSMPGLRSDEQYF
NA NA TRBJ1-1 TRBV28 TGTGCCAGCAGTCCAACCCCTGCAGGTGGCACTGAAGCTTTCTTT CASSPTPAGGTEAFF
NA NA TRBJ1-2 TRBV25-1 TGTGCCAGCTCTACGCTTCCTAACTATGGCTACACCTTC CASSTLPNYGYTF
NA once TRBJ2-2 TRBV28 TGTCTCGTGGGGGGAGGAGAGACCGGGGAGCTGTTTTTT CLVGGGETGELFF
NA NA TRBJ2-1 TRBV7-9 TGTGCCAGCAGCCCGAACCCGGGAACAGGAGCCCTCAATGAGCAGTTCTTC CASSPNPGTGALNEQFF
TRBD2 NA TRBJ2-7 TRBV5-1 TGCGCCAGCAGCTGGGGCGGGACTAGCGGATCCAGCGAGCAGTACTTC CASSWGGTSGSSEQYF
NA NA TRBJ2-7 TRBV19 TGTGCCAGTAGTACTCCTGCAGGGGGGCCCTACGAGCAGTACTTC CASSTPAGGPYEQYF
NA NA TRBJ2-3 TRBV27 TGTGCCAGCAGTTTCGGAGGGGAGGTCACAGATACGCAGTATTTT CASSFGGEVTDTQYF